The 21 T cell receptor beta chains listed next were all sequenced from one sample in a study of cytomegalovirus exposure and HLA in healthy donors. The PCR employed 60 Vbeta primers together with 13 Jbeta primers. Method: immunoSEQ multiplex PCR; TCRdb's copy keeps in-frame clones and lacks some. Of roughly 200,000 clones listed, around 80% are singletons. The sequenced material came from PBMCs. All receptors come from a man aged 18-30 years in good health and CMV-seronegative.

This clone was observed a handful of times. The chain links TRBV28 to TRBJ1-5, with 9 bases lining up with TRBD1. V shed 2 bases and J 3 bases; nucleotides not matched to a gene: 2. CDR3 length: 15 residues. The germline V gene encodes CDR1 MDHEN and CDR2 SYDVKM. The CDR3 is CASSLTGGLNQPQHF. DNA of the CDR3: TGTGCCAGCAGTTTAACAGGGGGCCTCAATCAGCCCCAGCATTTT.

The rearrangement joins TRBV28 to TRBJ2-7; D might be TRBD2 (6 bases). The V end lost 8 bases, the J end lost 0 bases, and 11 bases lay between the germline ends. Germline CDR1 reads MDHEN; CDR2 reads SYDVKM. The length of the CDR3 is 13 residues. This chain's CDR3 is CASFGGGSYEQYF. The CDR3 coding sequence is TGTGCCAGCTTTGGGGGAGGCTCCTACGAGCAGTACTTC.

The gene calls are TRBV7-8 and TRBJ2-3, with 9 bases fitting TRBD2. There are 15 residues in the CDR3. Germline V gene lookup returns CDR1 SGHVS and CDR2 FQNEAQ. Germline trimming cut 11 bases from V and 4 bases from J; bases unmatched to any gene: 13. The DNA for the CDR3 is TGTGCCTCCTCCAGGCGGGAGGGCCCCGCAGATACGCAGTATTTT. Protein product: CASSRREGPADTQYF.

The rearrangement uses TRBV30 and TRBJ1-1; 8 bases map to TRBD1. This CDR3 is 12 amino acids long. V was clipped by 5 bases and J by 7 bases; unmatched bases: 6. Germline CDR1 GTSNPN, CDR2 SVGIG (reference sequence). CDR3 DNA: TGTGCCTGGTCGGGAACAGGGGGTGAAGCTTTCTTT. Translated, it gives CAWSGTGGEAFF.

The rearrangement uses TRBV6-6 and TRBJ1-1, with 7 bases that match TRBD1. V shed 6 bases and J 5 bases; nucleotides not matched to a gene: 9. There are 14 residues in the CDR3. Germline V gene data show CDR1 as MNHNY and CDR2 as SVGAGI (reference sequence). The CDR3 DNA sequence: TGTGCCAGCAGCCCACAGGGGTCGGAAACTGAAGCTTTCTTT. This sequence encodes CASSPQGSETEAFF.

This clone came up a few times. V and J are TRBV2 and TRBJ1-4; 7 nucleotides align to TRBD1. V lost 3 bases and J lost 7; bases outside the gene matches: 5. The CDR3 is made up of 14 amino acids. Germline V gives CDR1 SNHLY, CDR2 FYNNEI. The CDR3 DNA reads as TGTGCCAGCAGTGATCATAGGGGGCTTGAAAAACTGTTTTTT. Translated, it gives CASSDHRGLEKLFF.

This clone was counted a few times. This chain links TRBV11-2 with TRBJ2-7; 9 bases are a match to TRBD1. The length of the CDR3 is 14 residues. V lost 5 bases and J lost 2; bases outside the gene matches: 4. CDR1 is SGHAT, CDR2 FQNNGV, per germline. The CDR3 here is CASSRDRGAYEQYF. CDR3 sequence (DNA): TGTGCCAGCAGCCGCGACAGGGGGGCCTACGAGCAGTACTTC.

In its sample, this clone was seen a few times. The chain links TRBV5-8 to TRBJ2-2; maybe TRBD2 (6 bases). CDR3 size: 17 residues. Germline-derived CDR1 and CDR2 are SGHTS and YDEGEE. V shed 3 bases and J shed 4 bases, with 19 bases lying between them. CDR3 protein: CASSSTTGLWSTGELFF. The CDR3 nucleotides are TGTGCCAGCAGCTCAACTACGGGACTCTGGAGCACCGGGGAGCTGTTTTTT.

This clone was detected only a few times. The chain recombines TRBV27 with TRBJ2-5; D is ambiguous. The V gene's germline CDR1 is MNHEY and CDR2 SMNVEV (reference sequence). This CDR3 is 12 amino acids long. V lost 2 bases to trimming and J lost 5 bases, with 6 bases between them. For the CDR3, the DNA is TGTGCCAGCAGTTTAGCCGGGGAGACCCAGTACTTC. It is translated as CASSLAGETQYF.

This rearrangement joins TRBV30 to TRBJ1-3, with D possibly being TRBD1 (5 bases). CDR1 and CDR2 from the germline V gene are GTSNPN and SVGIG (reference sequence). CDR3 size: 15 residues. V lost 1 base and J 4 bases, leaving 14 bases between the germline ends. This CDR3 reads CAWSGGESLGNTIYF. In DNA form, the CDR3 reads TGTGCCTGGAGTGGGGGGGAGTCCTTAGGAAACACCATATATTTT.

This clone was seen just once. The J gene is TRBJ2-5, the V gene TRBV4-1, with D possibly matching TRBD1 (5 bases). The V gene lost 0 bases and the J gene lost 4 bases, with 12 bases spanning the gap. The CDR3 contains 15 residues. The germline V gene has CDR1 MGHRA and CDR2 YSYEKL. CDR3 amino acids: CASSQETALGETQYF. The CDR3 nucleotides are TGCGCCAGCAGCCAAGAGACAGCCTTGGGAGAGACCCAGTACTTC.

This chain joins TRBV7-2 and TRBJ2-6; D may be TRBD2 (6 bases). Per germline, CDR1 SGHTA and CDR2 FQGNSA. The CDR3 has 19 residues. V was pared by 1 base and J by 3 bases, with 19 bases between. The CDR3 sequence is CASSLDFGGIGLGANVLTF. The DNA of the CDR3 is TGTGCCAGCAGCTTAGACTTCGGCGGGATTGGACTTGGGGCCAACGTCCTGACTTTC.

This clone was found once. V gene TRBV7-2 combines with J gene TRBJ1-1; possible D gene TRBD1, 5 bases. Germline lookup yields CDR1 SGHTA and CDR2 FQGNSA. The CDR3 is 15 residues long. V lost 4 bases to trimming and J lost 0 bases, with 12 bases between them. DNA for the CDR3: TGTGCCAGCAGCTGGGTGGGGGGATTGAACACTGAAGCTTTCTTT. Its protein product is CASSWVGGLNTEAFF.

This clone was counted a single time. V is TRBV7-9 and J is TRBJ2-5; 8 nucleotides agree with TRBD1. Per germline, CDR1 SEHNR and CDR2 FQNEAQ (reference sequence). The CDR3 loop spans 15 amino acids. With V trimmed by 6 bases and J by 2 bases, 8 bases remained unmatched. The CDR3 protein is CASSQGQGFQETQYF. Written as DNA, the CDR3 is TGTGCCAGCAGTCAAGGACAGGGATTTCAAGAGACCCAGTACTTC.

This rearrangement joins TRBV28 to TRBJ1-2; TRBD1 is a possible D gene (6 bases). The length of the CDR3 is 15 residues. V was cut by 5 bases and J by 4 bases, with 17 bases left in between. CDR1 and CDR2 (germline): MDHEN, SYDVKM. The CDR3 DNA reads TGTGCCAGCAGTCTGCGCCCAGGGGTTACCTATGGCTACACCTTC. This sequence encodes CASSLRPGVTYGYTF.

V usage is TRBV2 and J usage is TRBJ2-1, with D possibly TRBD1 on 5 matching bases. This CDR3 is 14 amino acids long. With 2 bases removed from V and 8 bases from J, the gap between germline ends came to 13 bases. CDR1 SNHLY and CDR2 FYNNEI come from the germline V gene. CDR3 amino acids: CASSETFQGDEQFF. Here the CDR3 DNA reads TGTGCCAGCAGTGAAACATTTCAGGGCGATGAGCAGTTCTTC.

This chain uses TRBV19 with TRBJ1-1, with D possibly TRBD1 on 6 matching bases. Germline assignment: CDR1 LNHDA and CDR2 SQIVND (reference sequence). The CDR3 extends over 14 amino acids. The ends were cut back, 6 bases at V and 3 bases at J, with 14 bases in the middle. The CDR3 sequence is CASRPTGYHTEAFF. In DNA, the CDR3 is TGTGCCAGTAGGCCTACAGGGTATCACACTGAAGCTTTCTTT.

V gene TRBV7-9 combines with J gene TRBJ2-7, with D maybe TRBD2 (6 bases). The ends were cut back, 1 base at V and 0 bases at J, with 10 bases in the middle. The CDR3 covers 15 residues. CDR1 and CDR2 from the germline V gene are SEHNR and FQNEAQ (reference sequence). The CDR3 DNA sequence: TGTGCCAGCAGCTTAGTGTCGGGAGACTCCTACGAGCAGTACTTC. Encoded protein: CASSLVSGDSYEQYF.

The chain joins TRBV10-2 to TRBJ2-5, with 10 positions matching TRBD2. The germline V gene has CDR1 WSHSY and CDR2 SAAADI. With V trimmed by 6 bases and J by 5 bases, 3 bases remained unmatched. The CDR3 length is 13 residues. The CDR3 sequence is CASSVAGGETQYF. The CDR3, as DNA: TGCGCCAGCAGCGTAGCGGGAGGCGAGACCCAGTACTTC.

V gene TRBV30 combines with J gene TRBJ2-7; tentatively, D is TRBD2 (5 bases). The CDR3 has 12 residues. V lost 5 bases, J lost 2 bases, and 10 bases lay in between. Germline CDR1 and CDR2: GTSNPN and SVGIG (reference sequence). CDR3 loop: CAWDYGTYEQYF. DNA of the CDR3: TGTGCCTGGGATTACGGGACCTACGAGCAGTACTTC.

The J gene is TRBJ1-5, the V gene TRBV28; weak D call: TRBD1 (5 bases). The CDR3 loop spans 15 amino acids. The germline V gene has CDR1 MDHEN and CDR2 SYDVKM. Between the trimmed V and J ends, which lost 4 bases and 2 bases, there was a span of 12 bases. The CDR3 DNA reads TGTGCCAGCAGTTCCCTGACAGCCCGCAATCAGCCCCAGCATTTT. Translating it yields CASSSLTARNQPQHF.